Reported below is one T cell receptor beta chain. The data were obtained in a study of blood T cell repertoires in COVID-19. About the study: COVID-19 samples, acute and convalescent, were from the United States, Italy and Spain. PBMCs, B-cell-depleted T cells, or T cells provided the cDNA or gDNA that made up the material.

The CDR3 contains 16 residues. Germline assignment: CDR1 SGHRS and CDR2 YFSETQ. V was cut by 1 base and J by 4 bases, with 16 bases left in between. Original processing notes: Amplified reference gene primers provided the basis for estimating nucleated cell counts. Repertoires were generated with immunoSEQ multiplex PCR, while TCRdb's copy carries only in-frame clones and drops some. V and J calls and clone size follow that table, whereas D and trimming were derived from the DNA. The sample has under 5,500 clones; around 79% are singletons. Sequenced input: peripheral blood. The TCR comes from a man between 70 and 80 years old with active COVID-19. The rearrangement uses TRBV5-1 and TRBJ2-3, with a tentative D call TRBD1 (6 bases). The chain's CDR3 is CASSLLGTLSSDTQYF. In DNA, the CDR3 is TGCGCCAGCAGCTTGTTAGGGACACTCTCTTCAGATACGCAGTATTTT. Full variable domain (missing parts from reference TRBV5-1 and TRBJ2-3): KAGVTQTPRYLIKTRGQQVTLSCSPISGHRSVSWYQQTPGQGLQFLFEYFSETQRNKGNFPGRFSGRQFSNSRSEMNVSTLELGDSALYLCASSLLGTLSSDTQYFGPGTRLTVL.